This note documents a single T cell receptor beta chain sequence. Using immunoSEQ multiplex PCR, the repertoire was profiled, and TCRdb retains in-frame clones only, with some absent. There are about 64,000 clones in the sample; around 96% occur only once, and under 2.5% lies in the top ten. This specimen belongs to a study of T cell changes during pregnancy in multiple sclerosis. Germline V gives CDR1 MNHNS, CDR2 SASEGT. V was clipped by 2 bases and J by 7 bases; unmatched bases: 6. The CDR3 loop spans 15 amino acids. The sequence was collected from a female donor with multiple sclerosis, enrolled in a pregnancy study. V usage is TRBV6-1 and J usage is TRBJ2-1, with 9 bases that match TRBD2. Sequenced material: CD8+ T cells from peripheral blood mononuclear cells, taken after pregnancy. In DNA form, the CDR3 reads TGTGCCAGCAGTGAATCAGGTCTAGCGGGGAATGAGCAGTTCTTC. Encoded protein: CASSESGLAGNEQFF.